A selection of T cell receptor beta chains follows, all from one sample in a study of T-cell reconstitution after alpha-beta-depleted transplantation in children. Using its own MiXCR run on the PCR reads, TCRdb lists one record per CDR3 protein. The sample yields about 4,900 distinct CDR3 sequences, about a quarter seen once. Specimen: PBMCs, mostly from graft donor cells, collected 60 days after TCRalphabeta/CD19-depleted stem cell transplant. All receptors come from a male patient under 10 years old who had a stem cell transplant for acute lymphoblastic leukemia, so the T cells may come from the graft donor. The conserved cysteine and the conserved F or W are not part of the CDR3 here. Fields, in order: clone size, J gene, V gene, D gene, CDR3 protein. D genes are given only for firm matches. Only part of the rows carry a size: once, few, many, or a class if the clone is expanded.

clone_size: many
j_call: TRBJ1-1
v_call: TRBV29-1
d_call: -
cdr3_aa: SDNGLTNTEAF

clone_size: many
j_call: TRBJ1-2
v_call: TRBV19
d_call: -
cdr3_aa: ASSIYGAGGGYT

clone_size: -
j_call: TRBJ2-5
v_call: TRBV5-6
d_call: TRBD2
cdr3_aa: TSGTETQY

clone_size: many
j_call: TRBJ1-2
v_call: TRBV7-9
d_call: -
cdr3_aa: ASSPAWGGYT

clone_size: many
j_call: TRBJ1-1
v_call: TRBV7-9
d_call: -
cdr3_aa: ASSRLSGRGTEAF

clone_size: many
j_call: TRBJ2-7
v_call: TRBV21-1
d_call: -
cdr3_aa: ASSNRTATYEQY

clone_size: many
j_call: TRBJ1-2
v_call: TRBV29-1
d_call: -
cdr3_aa: SVEEVIRLPYGYT

clone_size: -
j_call: TRBJ2-3
v_call: TRBV5-4
d_call: -
cdr3_aa: ASRNGNTDTQY

clone_size: -
j_call: TRBJ2-1
v_call: TRBV4-3
d_call: -
cdr3_aa: ASSQDLRDNEQF

clone_size: many
j_call: TRBJ2-3
v_call: TRBV5-1
d_call: -
cdr3_aa: ASSFSGDSTDTQY

clone_size: large
j_call: TRBJ2-7
v_call: TRBV6-1
d_call: -
cdr3_aa: ASREAWFYEQY

clone_size: medium-sized
j_call: TRBJ2-5
v_call: TRBV7-6
d_call: -
cdr3_aa: ASSLVTYQETQY

clone_size: many
j_call: TRBJ2-1
v_call: TRBV7-9
d_call: -
cdr3_aa: ASSTGQARTNNEQF

clone_size: many
j_call: TRBJ2-1
v_call: TRBV30
d_call: TRBD2
cdr3_aa: AWSVGGRGSYNEQF

clone_size: many
j_call: TRBJ2-7
v_call: TRBV7-2
d_call: -
cdr3_aa: ASSLSGGSYEQY

clone_size: many
j_call: TRBJ2-3
v_call: TRBV5-4
d_call: TRBD2
cdr3_aa: ASSRRAGGMSDTQY

clone_size: medium-sized
j_call: TRBJ1-2
v_call: TRBV7-9
d_call: -
cdr3_aa: ASSLESVDYT

clone_size: many
j_call: TRBJ2-3
v_call: TRBV29-1
d_call: TRBD2
cdr3_aa: SVRGAGGPTDTQY

clone_size: -
j_call: TRBJ2-7
v_call: TRBV25-1
d_call: -
cdr3_aa: ASSPGVRGEQY

clone_size: -
j_call: TRBJ2-3
v_call: TRBV25-1
d_call: -
cdr3_aa: ASSGTGKPHTDTQY

clone_size: many
j_call: TRBJ1-5
v_call: TRBV28
d_call: -
cdr3_aa: ASSFRGEVDQPQH

clone_size: few
j_call: TRBJ2-7
v_call: TRBV3-1
d_call: TRBD2
cdr3_aa: ASTQDLAGPREQY

clone_size: -
j_call: TRBJ2-1
v_call: TRBV20-1
d_call: -
cdr3_aa: SALQGVSYNEQF

clone_size: -
j_call: TRBJ2-5
v_call: TRBV9
d_call: -
cdr3_aa: ASSATISGIQETQY

clone_size: many
j_call: TRBJ2-1
v_call: TRBV5-5
d_call: -
cdr3_aa: ASSRDFADNEQF

clone_size: medium-sized
j_call: TRBJ2-7
v_call: TRBV5-1
d_call: -
cdr3_aa: ASSSTGAGRGDYYEQY

clone_size: many
j_call: TRBJ1-6
v_call: TRBV20-1
d_call: -
cdr3_aa: SAIEGDNNSPLH

clone_size: medium-sized
j_call: TRBJ2-3
v_call: TRBV3-1
d_call: TRBD2
cdr3_aa: ASSSTRRERNTQY

clone_size: many
j_call: TRBJ1-2
v_call: TRBV5-1
d_call: -
cdr3_aa: ASRPRRHESYGYT

clone_size: -
j_call: TRBJ2-7
v_call: TRBV7-2
d_call: -
cdr3_aa: ASSPGTLYEQY

clone_size: once
j_call: TRBJ2-1
v_call: TRBV4-3
d_call: -
cdr3_aa: ASSQDRYGGDKNEQF

clone_size: -
j_call: TRBJ2-1
v_call: TRBV3-1
d_call: -
cdr3_aa: ATSRATSDEQF

clone_size: many
j_call: TRBJ1-1
v_call: TRBV16
d_call: -
cdr3_aa: ASQSTRSVTEAF

clone_size: many
j_call: TRBJ1-1
v_call: TRBV7-9
d_call: TRBD1
cdr3_aa: ASSLGRTGGTEAF

clone_size: many
j_call: TRBJ1-1
v_call: TRBV10-3
d_call: -
cdr3_aa: AISENTGVNTEAF